The 17 T cell receptor beta chains reported below all come from one sample, sequenced in a study of blood T cell repertoires in COVID-19. Sequenced by immunoSEQ multiplex PCR; TCRdb stores in-frame clones only, minus some. The table lists some 300,000 clones, about nine tenths of them singletons. The sequenced material came from peripheral blood. All receptors come from a man younger than 35 with active or convalescent COVID-19.

Notes on this clone: One junction end does not reproduce the germline sequence, and a read error may be involved. This sequence joins TRBV5-1 and TRBJ2-3; TRBD2 agrees at 9 bases. This CDR3 spans 14 amino acids. The germline V gene has CDR1 SGHRS and CDR2 YFSETQ. The CDR3 DNA reads TGCGCCAGCAGCTCCGGGACTAGCAGAGATACGCAGTATTTT. Amino acid sequence: CASSSGTSRDTQYF.

The chain combines TRBV7-8 with TRBJ2-7; TRBD2 is a possible D gene (6 bases). The V gene lost 5 bases and the J gene lost 0 bases, with 17 bases spanning the gap. Germline V gene data show CDR1 as SGHVS and CDR2 as FQNEAQ. The CDR3 consists of 16 residues. CDR3 sequence (DNA): TGTGCCAGCAGCAGCTTCGGGGGAGACAGCTCCTACGAGCAGTACTTC. Encoded protein: CASSSFGGDSSYEQYF.

The chain recombines TRBV7-8 with TRBJ1-5; 9 bases fit TRBD1. After removal of 5 bases from V and 3 bases from J, the junction contained 17 bases not matched to a gene. The CDR3 consists of 19 residues. Germline-derived CDR1 and CDR2 are SGHVS and FQNEAQ. The DNA of the CDR3 is TGTGCCAGCAGCGGACCGGGACAGGGACCCGGATTATCCAATCAGCCCCAGCATTTT. It codes for CASSGPGQGPGLSNQPQHF.

This clone has just a few counts. The rearrangement uses TRBV14 and TRBJ2-5; TRBD1 agrees at 8 bases. The CDR3 consists of 14 residues. Germline V gene lookup returns CDR1 SGHDN and CDR2 FVKESK. J gave up 2 bases and V 3 bases, and 2 bases lay outside the gene matches. DNA for the CDR3: TGTGCCAGCAGCCAGGGACAGGTACAAGAGACCCAGTACTTC. Its translation is CASSQGQVQETQYF.

The gene calls are TRBV28 and TRBJ1-4; D gene uncertain. Trimming took 8 bases from V and 4 from J, leaving 17 bases between them. This CDR3 contains 15 residues. Germline V CDR1 and CDR2: MDHEN, SYDVKM. For the CDR3, the DNA is TGTGCCAGCCCGCCCCAAGTGAAGAGTAATGAAAAACTGTTTTTT. This encodes CASPPQVKSNEKLFF.

This chain connects TRBV2 to TRBJ2-7; D is unresolved. This CDR3 has 11 amino acids. Deletions cut 8 bases from V and 6 bases from J, with 11 bases between. Germline V lookup: CDR1 SNHLY, CDR2 FYNNEI. The CDR3 protein is CASSRSVEQYF. The CDR3 region has the DNA TGTGCCAGCTCGCGGTCGGTCGAGCAGTACTTC. The full variable domain, with the rest looked up from reference TRBV2 and TRBJ2-7, is EPEVTQTPSHQVTQMGQEVILRCVPISNHLYFYWYRQILGQKVEFLVSFYNNEISEKSEIFDDQFSVERPDGSNFTLKIRSTKLEDSAMYFCASSRSVEQYFGPGTRLTVT.

The chain combines TRBV3-1 (or the pseudogene TRBV3-2) with TRBJ2-2; D perhaps matches TRBD2 (6 bases). The germline CDR1 and CDR2 sequences are LGHDT and YNNKEL (reference sequence). This CDR3 is built from 17 residues. V was pared by 4 bases and J by 5 bases, with 20 bases between. CDR3 region: CASSRGWGDGGTGELFF. For the CDR3, the DNA is TGTGCCAGCAGCCGTGGTTGGGGGGACGGTGGGACCGGGGAGCTGTTTTTT.

This clone was recorded once. The rearrangement uses TRBV18 and TRBJ1-2; D may be TRBD1 (5 bases). Germline V CDR1 and CDR2: KGHSH, LQKENI. The V gene lost 2 bases and the J gene lost 0 bases, with 10 bases spanning the gap. The CDR3 is 15 amino acids. The DNA of the CDR3 is TGTGCCAGCTCACCAGGTGGCAGGGCTAACTATGGCTACACCTTC. Its translation: CASSPGGRANYGYTF.

This clone was observed a handful of times. This chain connects TRBV4-1 to TRBJ2-3; D perhaps matches TRBD2 (5 bases). Germline V CDR1 and CDR2: MGHRA, YSYEKL. Trimming took 4 bases from V and 3 from J, leaving 17 bases between them. The length of the CDR3 is 16 residues. The CDR3 DNA reads TGCGCCAGCAGCCGTAAGTGGGAGCCTTCTACAGATACGCAGTATTTT. Its protein is CASSRKWEPSTDTQYF.

The chain couples TRBV4-3 to TRBJ1-2; D unclear. Trimming removed 4 bases from V and 5 bases from J, with 17 bases in between. The germline V gene has CDR1 LGHNA and CDR2 YSLEER. CDR3 size: 15 residues. CDR3 protein: CASSPAVRESYGYTF. The CDR3 DNA is TGCGCCAGCAGCCCCGCCGTGAGGGAGAGTTATGGCTACACCTTC.

The CDR3 bases are TGCGCCAGCAGCTTGGATGCGGTCTCTGGAAACACCATATATTTT. Residues: CASSLDAVSGNTIYF. The chain carries TRBV5-1 and TRBJ1-3; no definite D call. The germline CDR1 and CDR2 sequences are SGHRS and YFSETQ. With 0 bases removed from V and 0 bases from J, the gap between germline ends came to 7 bases. This CDR3 has 15 residues.

The chain employs TRBV9 and TRBJ2-2; 8 bases agree with TRBD1. The CDR3 loop spans 16 amino acids. V lost 4 bases to trimming and J lost 7 bases; unmatched junction nucleotides: 12. Germline-derived CDR1 and CDR2 are SGDLS and YYNGEE. CDR3 sequence: CASSPLMTGVGGELFF. In DNA, the CDR3 is TGTGCCAGCAGCCCACTAATGACAGGGGTGGGCGGGGAGCTGTTTTTT. The variable domain in full, completed from reference TRBV9 and TRBJ2-2, reads DSGVTQTPKHLITATGQRVTLRCSPRSGDLSVYWYQQSLDQGLQFLIQYYNGEERAKGNILERFSAQQFPDLHSELNLSSLELGDSALYFCASSPLMTGVGGELFFGEGSRLTVL.

V gene TRBV29-1 combines with J gene TRBJ1-1; D is unresolved. The CDR3 is 11 residues long. The V end was cut by 5 bases, the J end by 11 bases, with 15 bases between. Per germline, CDR1 SQVTM and CDR2 ANQGSEA. The CDR3 nucleotides read TGCAGCGTTTTAACAGACCCTGGGGCTTTCTTT. Encoded protein: CSVLTDPGAFF. Full variable domain (rest looked up from reference TRBV29-1 and TRBJ1-1): SAVISQKPSRDICQRGTSLTIQCQVDSQVTMMFWYRQQPGQSLTLIATANQGSEATYESGFVIDKFPISRPNLTFSTLTVSNMSPEDSSIYLCSVLTDPGAFFGQGTRLTVV.

This sequence joins TRBV19 and TRBJ1-2; the D gene is possibly TRBD1 (5 bases). Germline values: CDR1 LNHDA, CDR2 SQIVND (reference sequence). V lost 0 bases and J lost 4, with 12 bases in between. The CDR3 runs to 15 residues. CDR3 in amino acids: CASSIDTPGGYGYTF. The CDR3 nucleotides read TGTGCCAGTAGTATAGATACGCCGGGGGGCTATGGCTACACCTTC.

This clone was seen a few times. The same CDR3 is also encoded by other DNA sequences in this sample. V gene TRBV6-6 combines with J gene TRBJ1-2; 8 bases line up with TRBD1. The junction had 3 bases not matched to a gene; V was cut back by 6 bases and J by 3 bases. The CDR3 contains 13 residues. Germline CDR1 is MNHNY and CDR2 is SVGAGI (reference sequence). CDR3 in DNA: TGTGCCAGCAGCCCGACAGGGGACTATGGCTACACCTTC. Its protein product is CASSPTGDYGYTF.

The chain carries TRBV18 and TRBJ2-2; D gene ambiguous. V was shortened by 0 bases and J by 6 bases, with 8 bases between the two germline ends. CDR3 length: 14 amino acids. Germline V gene data show CDR1 as KGHSH and CDR2 as LQKENI. The DNA for the CDR3 is TGTGCCAGCTCACCACCCTACGGAGCCGGGGAGCTGTTTTTT. Protein: CASSPPYGAGELFF. Supplemented by reference TRBV18 and TRBJ2-2, the full variable domain reads NAGVMQNPRHLVRRRGQEARLRCSPMKGHSHVYWYRQLPEEGLKFMVYLQKENIIDESGMPKERFSAEFPKEGPSILRIQQVVRGDSAAYFCASSPPYGAGELFFGEGSRLTVL.

The V call is TRBV10-2, the J call TRBJ2-2; 8 bases are shared with TRBD1. V was clipped by 6 bases and J by 6 bases; unmatched bases: 12. The germline CDR1 and CDR2 sequences are WSHSY and SAAADI. The CDR3 totals 16 residues. The CDR3 loop reads CASSDFRGREAGELFF. CDR3 coding DNA: TGCGCCAGCAGCGATTTCAGGGGGCGAGAGGCCGGGGAGCTGTTTTTT.